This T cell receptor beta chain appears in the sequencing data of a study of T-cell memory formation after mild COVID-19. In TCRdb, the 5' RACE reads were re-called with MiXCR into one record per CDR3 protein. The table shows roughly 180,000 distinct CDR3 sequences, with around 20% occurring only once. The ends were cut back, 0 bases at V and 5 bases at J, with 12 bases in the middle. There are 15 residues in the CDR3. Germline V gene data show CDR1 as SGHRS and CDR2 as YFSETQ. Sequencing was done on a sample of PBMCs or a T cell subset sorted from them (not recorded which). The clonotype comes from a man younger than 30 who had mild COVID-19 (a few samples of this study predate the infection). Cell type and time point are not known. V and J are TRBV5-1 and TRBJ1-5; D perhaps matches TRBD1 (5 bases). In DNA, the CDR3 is TGCGCCAGCAGCTTGGTGGGGCGTACAGATCAGCCCCAGCATTTT. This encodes CASSLVGRTDQPQHF.